The clone carrying this T cell receptor beta chain was found many times. The entry originates in a study of regulatory T cells in long-lasting Graves disease. The germline V gene encodes CDR1 LNHNV and CDR2 YYDKDF (reference sequence). The V gene lost 1 base and the J gene lost 3 bases, with 13 bases spanning the gap. This CDR3 has 16 amino acids. Time point here: newly diagnosed GD, antithyroid drugs for less than 3 months. PBMC-derived RNA was used for the TCR library. Libraries of TCR beta came from iRepertoire HTBI primers plus Arm-PCR of CDR3 regions. TCRdb redid the calling of the multiplex PCR reads with MiXCR, one entry per CDR3 protein. The sample has 300,000 to 400,000 distinct CDR3 sequences, approximately 16% seen once. This sample also belongs to another study, concerning T cells in Graves' hyperthyroidism and ophthalmopathy. As reported in that work: Most thyroid clonotypes expanded above 0.001 were also detected in blood.

Sequencing was performed on peripheral blood mononuclear cells (PBMCs), taken at new diagnosis, from a patient treated with antithyroid drugs. The receptor comes from a man aged 40-49 years with Graves disease. V usage is TRBV15 and J usage is TRBJ1-5; D is undetermined. CDR3 nucleotides: TGTGCCACCAGCAGAGTAGGAACAGACGCCAATCAGCCCCAGCATTTT. Translating it yields CATSRVGTDANQPQHF.